This T cell receptor beta chain is from a study of breast tumors, draining lymph nodes, adjacent tissues. Study results and limitations: That most tumor T cells come from lymph nodes remained unproven.

This clonotype was seen ten or more times. The antigen is unknown. Breast cancer patients provided tissue from their axillary draining lymph nodes. This CDR3 is 14 amino acids long. The germline V gene encodes CDR1 DFQATT and CDR2 SNEGSKA (reference sequence). V lost 5 bases, J lost 8 bases, and 8 bases stayed unmatched. TCRdb reanalysed the multiplex PCR reads using MiXCR and keeps one entry per CDR3 protein. The repertoire includes roughly 130,000 distinct CDR3 sequences, about 20% of them detected once, and roughly 3.5% sits in the top ten. The sample was axillary lymph node tissue. The clonotype comes from a female donor with breast cancer. Some clones in this sample may be carry-over from other donors' samples. V gene TRBV20-1 combines with J gene TRBJ2-1; 11 bases map to TRBD1. Written as DNA, the CDR3 is TGCAGTGCTCCCCGGACAGGGGGCAGGGATGAGCAGTTCTTC. It yields the protein CSAPRTGGRDEQFF.